These 22 T cell receptor beta chains were all obtained from the same sample, sequenced in a study of beta chain features in type 1 diabetes. Study-wide points: Shortening that was moderate but significant affected the TCRB CDR3s of Type 1 diabetes patients in all four CD4+ subsets.

What was sequenced were expressed TCRB transcripts, since all of the isolated RNA had been reverse transcribed. Assay: immunoSEQ multiplex PCR; the TCRdb copy retains only in-frame clones and omits some. The sample carries hundreds of thousands of clones, over 12% recorded once. Their target antigens are unknown. Source material: naive CD4+ T cells from blood. These receptor sequences come from a man aged 18 to 30 with type 1 diabetes.

The chain carries TRBV7-9 and TRBJ2-2; 7 bases match TRBD2. This CDR3 has 13 residues. Germline V gene data show CDR1 as SEHNR and CDR2 as FQNEAQ (reference sequence). J lost 3 bases, V lost 10 bases, and 5 bases had no gene match. For the CDR3, the DNA is TGTGCCAACGCCCGGGAGGACACCGGGGAGCTGTTTTTT. This translates into CANAREDTGELFF.

This clone has just a few counts. This chain uses TRBV27 with TRBJ2-1; 9 bases align to TRBD2. The V segment lost 8 bases and the J segment 3 bases; nucleotides outside the gene matches: 11. The CDR3 length is 16 residues. Per germline, CDR1 MNHEY and CDR2 SMNVEV (reference sequence). In nucleotides, the CDR3 is TGTGCCAGCTCCAAGAGGACTAGCGTAATCTACAATGAGCAGTTCTTC. It specifies CASSKRTSVIYNEQFF.

This chain uses TRBV5-1 with TRBJ2-1; TRBD2 agrees at 7 bases. Germline loops: CDR1 SGHRS, CDR2 YFSETQ. The CDR3 runs to 17 residues. The trim removed 4 bases at V and 1 base at J, leaving 11 bases unmatched. CDR3 sequence: CASSGGLAAVSYNEQFF. CDR3 bases: TGCGCCAGCAGCGGCGGCCTAGCGGCCGTGTCCTACAATGAGCAGTTCTTC.

With regard to this clone: Other DNA sequences in the sample encode the same CDR3. The chain uses TRBV30 and TRBJ1-5; D not resolved. The V gene's germline CDR1 is GTSNPN and CDR2 SVGIG (reference sequence). The CDR3 spans 13 residues. Trimming took off 0 bases at V and 4 bases at J, with 7 bases between the two ends. This CDR3 reads CAWSVRQNQPQHF. Here the CDR3 DNA reads TGTGCCTGGAGTGTACGTCAAAATCAGCCCCAGCATTTT. The whole variable domain, filled in from reference TRBV30 and TRBJ1-5, reads SQTIHQWPATLVQPVGSPLSLECTVEGTSNPNLYWYRQAAGRGLQLLFYSVGIGQISSEVPQNLSASRPQDRQFILSSKKLLLSDSGFYLCAWSVRQNQPQHFGDGTRLSIL.

The chain has TRBV4-3 and TRBJ1-2; D not resolved. This CDR3 has 16 residues. Germline V CDR1 and CDR2: LGHNA, YSLEER. The V and J ends lost 4 bases and 4 bases respectively, with 19 bases between them. The DNA of the CDR3 is TGCGCCAGCAGCCGTAACGATGGACCTTCGGGCTATGGCTACACCTTC. Encoded protein: CASSRNDGPSGYGYTF.

The CDR3 region is CASSSTRQETQYF. The CDR3 DNA sequence: TGTGCCAGCAGCTCGACCCGACAGGAGACCCAGTACTTC. The genes are TRBV7-8 and TRBJ2-5; D possibly corresponds to TRBD1 (5 bases). Trimming pared 4 bases from V and 5 bases from J, leaving 11 bases between. This CDR3 is 13 amino acids long. The germline CDR1 and CDR2 sequences are SGHVS and FQNEAQ. The full variable domain, with the rest looked up from reference TRBV7-8 and TRBJ2-5, is GAGVSQSPRYKVAKRGQDVALRCDPISGHVSLFWYQQALGQGPEFLTYFQNEAQLDKSGLPSDRFFAERPEGSVSTLKIQRTQQEDSAVYLCASSSTRQETQYFGPGTRLLVL.

This clone occurred a few times. The rearrangement uses TRBV5-6 and TRBJ2-1, with 9 bases that match TRBD2. The CDR3 extends over 16 amino acids. V was pared by 6 bases and J by 4 bases, with 11 bases of the junction left unmatched. Per the germline V gene, CDR1 is SGHDT and CDR2 is YYEEEE. The CDR3 sequence is CASIPVGGRGYNEQFF. CDR3 DNA: TGTGCCAGCATCCCCGTGGGCGGGAGGGGTTACAATGAGCAGTTCTTC.

This clone showed up just a few times. The V gene is TRBV29-1, the J gene TRBJ2-7; D tentatively reads TRBD1 or TRBD2 (5 bases each). Germline assignment: CDR1 SQVTM and CDR2 ANQGSEA. This CDR3 region has 13 residues. Deletions cut 6 bases from V and 5 bases from J, with 17 bases between. CDR3 sequence reads: CSVWGSGYNEQYF. The CDR3 DNA sequence: TGCAGCGTCTGGGGGAGTGGTTACAACGAGCAGTACTTC.

This clone has only a few counts. V and J are TRBV6-5 and TRBJ1-1, with no clear D. Germline V gene data show CDR1 as MNHEY and CDR2 as SVGAGI. The CDR3 has 13 residues. V was cut by 8 bases and J by 4 bases, with 14 bases left in between. The CDR3 DNA follows: TGTGCCAGCGCTTCCGGAGCGGGCACTGAAGCTTTCTTT. This translates into CASASGAGTEAFF.

This clone was counted only a few times. The rearrangement uses TRBV29-1 and TRBJ2-3, with 8 positions matching TRBD2. Germline CDR1 and CDR2: SQVTM and ANQGSEA. The CDR3 spans 13 residues. The CDR3 reads CTPGLAGTDTQYF. CDR3 coding DNA: TGCACCCCTGGACTAGCTGGCACAGATACGCAGTATTTT.

This clone showed up just a few times. The chain has TRBV14 and TRBJ2-5, with D unresolved. V shed 1 base and J shed 4 bases, with 10 bases lying between them. This CDR3 region has 14 residues. Germline CDR1 is SGHDN and CDR2 is FVKESK. CDR3 sequence (DNA): TGTGCCAGCAGCCAAGCCCCATCCGGAGAGACCCAGTACTTC. Residues: CASSQAPSGETQYF.

This clone has just a few counts. The chain links TRBV30 to TRBJ2-7, with D perhaps given as TRBD1 or TRBD2 (5 bases each). The CDR3 runs 16 residues. V was trimmed by 4 bases and J by 0 bases, leaving 19 bases between them. The V gene's germline CDR1 is GTSNPN and CDR2 SVGIG (reference sequence). CDR3 coding DNA: TGTGCCTGGAATTTGAAGGGGACGGTGAGCTCCTACGAGCAGTACTTC. This encodes CAWNLKGTVSSYEQYF.

There are a few counts of this clone. This sequence joins TRBV4-2 and TRBJ2-1; TRBD2 matches at 11 bases. Per germline, CDR1 LGHNA and CDR2 YNFKEQ. Germline trimming cut 4 bases from V and 4 bases from J; bases unmatched to any gene: 12. CDR3 length equals 18 residues. This CDR3 is CASSRDVEGTSGYNEQFF. The CDR3, as DNA: TGTGCCAGCAGCCGAGACGTGGAGGGGACTAGCGGATACAATGAGCAGTTCTTC.

The chain combines TRBV5-1 with TRBJ2-5; 11 bases line up with TRBD2. Per germline, CDR1 SGHRS and CDR2 YFSETQ. The CDR3 is 16 amino acids. J lost 2 bases, V lost 4 bases, and 7 bases had no gene match. DNA of the CDR3: TGCGCCAGCAGCCCGACTAGCGGGATCCGGCAAGAGACCCAGTACTTC. It specifies CASSPTSGIRQETQYF.

This clone showed up just a few times. At one end the junction does not follow the germline gene, possibly because of a read error. This chain links TRBV14 with TRBJ1-2; D is unresolved. The V gene's germline CDR1 is SGHDN and CDR2 FVKESK. The CDR3 contains 13 residues. This CDR3 reads CASSLRTATTYVF. DNA of the CDR3: TGTGCCAGCAGCCTAAGAACCGCAACGACCTATGTCTTC.

The chain joins TRBV29-1 to TRBJ2-7; D is perhaps TRBD2 (6 bases). The CDR3 totals 15 residues. V was shortened by 4 bases and J by 1 base, with 17 bases between the two germline ends. Germline-derived CDR1 and CDR2 are SQVTM and ANQGSEA. The CDR3 DNA sequence: TGCAGCGTTGTACTCCCCAGGCGGGATTCCTACGAGCAGTACTTC. It yields the protein CSVVLPRRDSYEQYF.

This clone was detected a few times. Here the CDR3 reads CASLAGAVQPQHF. As DNA, the CDR3 is TGTGCCAGCCTTGCAGGGGCAGTTCAGCCCCAGCATTTT. The rearrangement links TRBV28 to TRBJ1-5; tentative D call: TRBD1 (6 bases). Germline lookup yields CDR1 MDHEN and CDR2 SYDVKM. Trimming took off 8 bases at V and 6 bases at J, with 14 bases between the two ends. The CDR3 is made up of 13 amino acids.

This chain's CDR3 is CASSLFPPDTQYF. Written as DNA, the CDR3 is TGTGCCAGCAGCTTATTCCCCCCAGATACGCAGTATTTT. This chain joins TRBV11-2 and TRBJ2-3; no clear D. Trimming stripped 2 bases from V and 4 bases from J, with 7 bases between. Germline V gene data show CDR1 as SGHAT and CDR2 as FQNNGV. The CDR3 runs to 13 residues. The variable domain in full, with the rest retrieved from reference TRBV11-2 and TRBJ2-3, is EAGVAQSPRYKIIEKRQSVAFWCNPISGHATLYWYQQILGQGPKLLIQFQNNGVVDDSQLPKDRFSAERLKGVDSTLKIQPAKLEDSAVYLCASSLFPPDTQYFGPGTRLTVL.

V gene TRBV30 combines with J gene TRBJ2-2; 8 nucleotides line up with TRBD1. The CDR3 has 15 amino acids. CDR1 GTSNPN and CDR2 SVGIG come from the germline V gene (reference sequence). With 3 bases clipped from V and 1 base from J, the junction kept 4 bases outside the gene matches. This CDR3 reads CAWRAGTGNTGELFF. CDR3 sequence (DNA): TGTGCCTGGAGGGCCGGGACAGGGAACACCGGGGAGCTGTTTTTT.

V and J are TRBV29-1 and TRBJ1-1, with D possibly being TRBD1 (5 bases). The V end was cut by 2 bases, the J end by 2 bases, with 12 bases between. CDR1 SQVTM and CDR2 ANQGSEA come from the germline V gene. CDR3 length: 14 amino acids. The CDR3 DNA sequence: TGCAGCGTTGAATGGCAGGGTGATAACACTGAAGCTTTCTTT. Its protein product is CSVEWQGDNTEAFF.

This clone was seen more than once but under ten times. The J gene is TRBJ2-7, the V gene TRBV13, with 9 bases that match TRBD1. Germline-derived CDR1 and CDR2 are PRHDT and FYEKMQ (reference sequence). V lost 5 bases to trimming and J lost 5 bases; unmatched junction nucleotides: 13. This CDR3 is built from 16 residues. For the CDR3, the DNA is TGTGCCAGCAGCATCCTTTTACAGGGGGCTATCGACGAGCAGTACTTC. Its protein is CASSILLQGAIDEQYF.

This clone was recorded a few times. This chain joins TRBV2 and TRBJ2-2, with unresolved D. The CDR3 length is 15 residues. V lost 1 base and J 1 base, leaving 7 bases between the germline ends. The germline gives CDR1 SNHLY, CDR2 FYNNEI. The CDR3 nucleotides are TGTGCCAGCAGTGAAGGTGCCCAGAACACCGGGGAGCTGTTTTTT. It specifies CASSEGAQNTGELFF.